This TCR beta chain was sequenced in a study of regulatory T cells in long-lasting Graves disease. Findings of the study overall: Favored usage of TRBV28, TRBJ1-2 and TRBJ2-5 was recorded in persistent disease.

This sample's time point: newly diagnosed GD, antithyroid drugs for less than 3 months. RNA isolated from PBMCs was used to make the TCR library. A peripheral blood sample, 8 to 10 milliliters in volume, was drawn into EDTA tubes. Many counts were recorded for this clonotype. What it binds is unknown. The CDR3 length is 12 residues. Germline V lookup: CDR1 MDHEN, CDR2 SYDVKM. V was pared by 2 bases and J by 10 bases, with 11 bases between. The authors built TCR beta libraries using iRepertoire HTBI primers and Arm-PCR of CDR3 regions. MiXCR was run by TCRdb on the multiplex PCR reads, yielding one entry per CDR3 protein. The sample has 400,000 to 550,000 distinct CDR3 sequences, more than 12% seen once; the top ten hold 16%. This sample was shared with a second study, whose subject was T cells in Graves' hyperthyroidism and ophthalmopathy.

The chain links TRBV28 to TRBJ2-5; D gene ambiguous. Sample: peripheral blood mononuclear cells (PBMCs), taken at new diagnosis, from a patient treated with antithyroid drugs. The clonotype was recovered from a woman younger than 45 with Graves disease. The CDR3, as DNA: TGTGCCAGCAGTTTAGCGGCAGAAGACCAGTACTTC. Protein sequence: CASSLAAEDQYF.